This is a list of T cell receptor beta chains from one sample in a study of cytomegalovirus exposure and HLA in healthy donors. Data came from immunoSEQ multiplex PCR; TCRdb stores just in-frame clones and leaves some out. This sample has approximately 120,000 clones, with 80% found just once. The sequenced material came from PBMCs. The receptors shown here come from a man younger than 40 in good health and CMV-seropositive. Each CDR3 is given with its conserved first and last residue. The D gene is left open where the match is weak. Clone size is shown for a subset of rows, as once, few, many or a class of expanded clone.

abundance: -; v_gene: TRBV7-9; d_gene: TRBD1; j_gene: TRBJ1-3; CDR3nt: TGTGCCAGCAGCGTCGCCCAGGGGGCTGGAAACACCATATATTTT; CDR3aa: CASSVAQGAGNTIYF
abundance: few; v_gene: TRBV7-3; d_gene: -; j_gene: TRBJ1-6; CDR3nt: TGTGCCAGCAGCTTGTCAGGGGACGATAATTCACCCCTCCACTTT; CDR3aa: CASSLSGDDNSPLHF
abundance: -; v_gene: TRBV19; d_gene: TRBD1; j_gene: TRBJ1-5; CDR3nt: TGTGCCAGTAGTGAGGACAGGAATAGCAATCAGCCCCAGCATTTT; CDR3aa: CASSEDRNSNQPQHF
abundance: few; v_gene: TRBV5-8; d_gene: -; j_gene: TRBJ1-5; CDR3nt: TGTGCCAGCAGCTTGGTGGCAGGGTTTCAGCCCCAGCATTTT; CDR3aa: CASSLVAGFQPQHF
abundance: -; v_gene: TRBV30; d_gene: TRBD1; j_gene: TRBJ2-3; CDR3nt: TGTGCCTGGAGTTCGCACAGGGGGAGTACAGATACGCAGTATTTT; CDR3aa: CAWSSHRGSTDTQYF
abundance: -; v_gene: TRBV10-1; d_gene: TRBD1; j_gene: TRBJ1-1; CDR3nt: TGCGCCAGCAGCGGGACAGGGCTAAACACTGAAGCTTTCTTT; CDR3aa: CASSGTGLNTEAFF
abundance: -; v_gene: TRBV6-5; d_gene: -; j_gene: TRBJ2-3; CDR3nt: TGTGCCAGCAGTGTACGGGAATTAGCCACAGATACGCAGTATTTT; CDR3aa: CASSVRELATDTQYF
abundance: -; v_gene: TRBV5-1; d_gene: -; j_gene: TRBJ1-1; CDR3nt: TGCGCCAGCAGCCAGGGGCGGGGGGTCCCGGAAGCTTTCTTT; CDR3aa: CASSQGRGVPEAFF
abundance: -; v_gene: TRBV9; d_gene: TRBD1; j_gene: TRBJ2-7; CDR3nt: TGTGCCAGCAGCCGCTGGGGGACAGGGAGAGACGAGCAGTACTTC; CDR3aa: CASSRWGTGRDEQYF
abundance: -; v_gene: TRBV7-3; d_gene: TRBD1; j_gene: TRBJ2-4; CDR3nt: TGTGCCAGCAGCGAACCGGGACAGCAAATAGCCAAAAACATTCAGTACTTC; CDR3aa: CASSEPGQQIAKNIQYF
abundance: -; v_gene: TRBV12-5; d_gene: -; j_gene: TRBJ1-2; CDR3nt: TGTGCTAGTGGTTTGAACCTACTACAGGGAGACTATGGCTACACCTTC; CDR3aa: CASGLNLLQGDYGYTF
abundance: -; v_gene: TRBV30; d_gene: TRBD1; j_gene: TRBJ2-7; CDR3nt: TGTGCCTGGGTTACAGGGGGCATAGGACACCTCTACGAGCAGTACTTC; CDR3aa: CAWVTGGIGHLYEQYF
abundance: -; v_gene: TRBV28; d_gene: -; j_gene: TRBJ1-5; CDR3nt: TGTGCCAGCAGTTTATACGGGGCGGGACAGCCCCAGCATTTT; CDR3aa: CASSLYGAGQPQHF
abundance: -; v_gene: TRBV27; d_gene: -; j_gene: TRBJ1-1; CDR3nt: TGTGCCAGTGGAACAGAGCTGAACACTGAAGCTTTCTTT; CDR3aa: CASGTELNTEAFF
abundance: -; v_gene: TRBV25-1; d_gene: TRBD2; j_gene: TRBJ2-1; CDR3nt: TGTGCCAGCAGACCCCCCGGGACTAGCGTCTTAGGTAATGAGCAGTTCTTC; CDR3aa: CASRPPGTSVLGNEQFF
abundance: -; v_gene: TRBV30; d_gene: -; j_gene: TRBJ1-3; CDR3nt: TGTGCCTGGACTAAAGGGGCACTCTCTGGAAACACCATATATTTT; CDR3aa: CAWTKGALSGNTIYF
abundance: -; v_gene: TRBV30; d_gene: TRBD1; j_gene: TRBJ1-3; CDR3nt: TGTGCCTGGACCCCCAGGGGGGTAGCCGACTCTGGAAACACCATATATTTT; CDR3aa: CAWTPRGVADSGNTIYF
abundance: -; v_gene: TRBV27; d_gene: -; j_gene: TRBJ1-2; CDR3nt: TGTGCCAGCAGCCGAACCTTCGGACAGACCTATGGCTACACCTTC; CDR3aa: CASSRTFGQTYGYTF
abundance: -; v_gene: TRBV9; d_gene: TRBD1; j_gene: TRBJ1-6; CDR3nt: TGTGCCAGCAACTTCGGACAGGGGAATTCACCCCTCCACTTT; CDR3aa: CASNFGQGNSPLHF
abundance: -; v_gene: TRBV28; d_gene: -; j_gene: TRBJ2-7; CDR3nt: TGTGCCAGTCGGCCTAGTGGTTCTCGGGAGCAGTACTTC; CDR3aa: CASRPSGSREQYF
abundance: -; v_gene: TRBV5-1; d_gene: -; j_gene: TRBJ1-1; CDR3nt: TGCGCCAGCAGTTCTTTGGGGCCGGGTAGTACTGAAGCTTTCTTT; CDR3aa: CASSSLGPGSTEAFF
abundance: -; v_gene: TRBV9; d_gene: TRBD1; j_gene: TRBJ1-2; CDR3nt: TGTGCCAGCAGGACCCCAGGGGGCAAGAGGGGCTACACCTTC; CDR3aa: CASRTPGGKRGYTF
abundance: -; v_gene: TRBV6-1; d_gene: TRBD1; j_gene: TRBJ2-7; CDR3nt: TGTGCCAGCAGCCCCGGACAGGTAATCTCCTACGAGCAGTACTTC; CDR3aa: CASSPGQVISYEQYF
abundance: -; v_gene: TRBV5-1; d_gene: TRBD1; j_gene: TRBJ1-1; CDR3nt: TGCGCCAGCAGTCACTTCGGACAGGAGAACACTGAAGCTTTCTTT; CDR3aa: CASSHFGQENTEAFF
abundance: -; v_gene: TRBV27; d_gene: TRBD2; j_gene: TRBJ2-2; CDR3nt: TGTGCCAGCAGTGCAGGCCAAGGGACTAGCGCTTACGCCGGGGAGCTGTTTTTT; CDR3aa: CASSAGQGTSAYAGELFF
abundance: once; v_gene: TRBV7-9; d_gene: -; j_gene: TRBJ1-1; CDR3nt: TGTGCCAGCAGCTTGACAGAAAACACTGAAGCTTTCTTT; CDR3aa: CASSLTENTEAFF
abundance: -; v_gene: TRBV10-1; d_gene: -; j_gene: TRBJ2-5; CDR3nt: TGCGCCAGCAGTGGTGACGGGGGGCGCTGGGAGACCCAGTACTTC; CDR3aa: CASSGDGGRWETQYF
abundance: -; v_gene: TRBV18; d_gene: TRBD1; j_gene: TRBJ1-1; CDR3nt: TGTGCCAGCTCACGAATGACAGGGGGCGTGGGGACTGAAGCTTTCTTT; CDR3aa: CASSRMTGGVGTEAFF
abundance: -; v_gene: TRBV2; d_gene: -; j_gene: TRBJ1-2; CDR3nt: TGTGCCAGCAGTGTTGTCAGGGCTAACTATGGCTACACCTTC; CDR3aa: CASSVVRANYGYTF